Reported below is one T cell receptor beta chain. This sample was included in a study of blood T cell repertoires in COVID-19. TCRdb's table, derived via immunoSEQ multiplex PCR, lists solely in-frame clones and lacks some. The sample lists 75,000 to 100,000 clones; over 75% were seen once. Germline lookup yields CDR1 MDHEN and CDR2 SYDVKM. This CDR3 spans 14 amino acids. The V and J ends lost 3 bases and 3 bases, in that order; junction bases with no gene match: 2. The receptor comes from a human donor in a cohort sampled during active COVID-19. V usage is TRBV28 and J usage is TRBJ2-1; TRBD2 aligns across 7 bases. The sequencing sample was made of peripheral blood. The CDR3 DNA reads as TGTGCCAGCAGTTTCTTAGCGGGCTACAATGAGCAGTTCTTC. Translation gives CASSFLAGYNEQFF.